This TCR beta chain was recorded in a study of Tregs in tolerant kidney transplant recipients. CDR3 size: 14 residues. The V segment lost 7 bases and the J segment 6 bases; nucleotides outside the gene matches: 9. Germline V CDR1 and CDR2: SNHLY, FYNNEI. Only in-frame clones appear in the TCRdb table, and some are missing; sequencing was by immunoSEQ multiplex PCR. The table has more than 70,000 clones, roughly 90% seen once; the top ten hold 1.6%. Recipients received nonmyeloablative bone marrow transplants from related graft donors, with transient mixed chimerism. Thawed PBMCs were FACS-sorted into unstimulated CD4+CD25+CD127- regulatory T cells, CD4+CD25- non-regulatory cells, CD4 and CD8 cells.

The source material was CD4+ T cells from blood (PBMCs), sampled 24 months after the transplant. The sequence derives from a human patient who received a combined kidney and bone marrow transplant. Some T cells may possibly be graft donor cells. The gene calls are TRBV2 and TRBJ2-1; 7 nucleotides line up with TRBD1. CDR3 nucleotide sequence: TGTGCCAGCACGACAGGGAATATCGGCAATGAGCAGTTCTTC. Protein: CASTTGNIGNEQFF.